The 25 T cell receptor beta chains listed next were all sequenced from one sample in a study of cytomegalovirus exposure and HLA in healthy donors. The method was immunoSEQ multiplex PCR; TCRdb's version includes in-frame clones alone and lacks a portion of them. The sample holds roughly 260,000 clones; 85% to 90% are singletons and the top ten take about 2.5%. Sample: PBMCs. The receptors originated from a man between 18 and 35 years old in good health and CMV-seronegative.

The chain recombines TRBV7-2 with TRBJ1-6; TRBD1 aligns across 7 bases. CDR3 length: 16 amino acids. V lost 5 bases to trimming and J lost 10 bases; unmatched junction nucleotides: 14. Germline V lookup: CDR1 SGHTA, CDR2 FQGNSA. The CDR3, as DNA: TGTGCCAGCAGCACCCTACAGGGGACTGTATCGTCACCCCTCCACTTT. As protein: CASSTLQGTVSSPLHF.

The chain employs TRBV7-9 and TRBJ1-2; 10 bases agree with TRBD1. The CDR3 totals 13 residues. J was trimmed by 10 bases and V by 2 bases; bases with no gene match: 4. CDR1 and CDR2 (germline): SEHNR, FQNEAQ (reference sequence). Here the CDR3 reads CASSLTGQGYYTF. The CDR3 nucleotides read TGTGCCAGCAGCTTAACGGGACAGGGGTACTACACCTTC.

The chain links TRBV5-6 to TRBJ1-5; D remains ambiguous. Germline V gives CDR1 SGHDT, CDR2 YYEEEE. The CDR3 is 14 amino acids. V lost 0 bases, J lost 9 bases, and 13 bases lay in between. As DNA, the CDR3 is TGTGCCAGCAGCTTGGGCCTAGGAAATTGGCCCCAGCATTTT. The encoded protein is CASSLGLGNWPQHF.

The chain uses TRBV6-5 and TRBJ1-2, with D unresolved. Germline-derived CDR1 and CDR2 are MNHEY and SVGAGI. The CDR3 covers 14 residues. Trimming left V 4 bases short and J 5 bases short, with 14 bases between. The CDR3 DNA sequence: TGTGCCAGCAGTTGGGCATCGACACAATATGGCTACACCTTC. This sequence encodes CASSWASTQYGYTF.

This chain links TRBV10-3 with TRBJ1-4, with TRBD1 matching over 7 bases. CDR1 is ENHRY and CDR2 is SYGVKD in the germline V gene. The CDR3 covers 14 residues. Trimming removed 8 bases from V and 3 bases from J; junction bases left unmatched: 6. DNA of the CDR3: TGTGCCATCGGGGGGACAGAGGCTAATGAAAAACTGTTTTTT. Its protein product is CAIGGTEANEKLFF.

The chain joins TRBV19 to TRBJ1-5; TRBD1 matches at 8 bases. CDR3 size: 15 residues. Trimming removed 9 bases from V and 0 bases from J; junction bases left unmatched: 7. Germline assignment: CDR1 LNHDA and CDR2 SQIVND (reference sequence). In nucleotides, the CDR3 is TGTGCCAGCGACAGGGGAGGGTATAGCAATCAGCCCCAGCATTTT. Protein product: CASDRGGYSNQPQHF.

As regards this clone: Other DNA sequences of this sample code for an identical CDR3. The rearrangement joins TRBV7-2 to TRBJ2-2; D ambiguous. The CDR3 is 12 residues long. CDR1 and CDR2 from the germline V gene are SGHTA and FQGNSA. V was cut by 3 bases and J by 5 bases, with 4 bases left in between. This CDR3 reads CASSFKTGELFF. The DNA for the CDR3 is TGTGCCAGCAGCTTTAAAACCGGGGAGCTGTTTTTT.

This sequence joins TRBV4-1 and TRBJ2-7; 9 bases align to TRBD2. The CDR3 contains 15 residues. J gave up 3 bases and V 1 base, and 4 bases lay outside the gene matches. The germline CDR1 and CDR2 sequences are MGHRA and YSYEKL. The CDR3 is CASSQVSSGVYEQYF. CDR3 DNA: TGCGCCAGCAGCCAAGTTTCTAGCGGGGTCTACGAGCAGTACTTC.

The CDR3 coding sequence is TGTGCCAGTAGTATAGATCACCAGGGGGCCGGGGAGACCCAGTACTTC. The encoded protein is CASSIDHQGAGETQYF. The chain is built from TRBV19 and TRBJ2-5, with TRBD1 matching over 8 bases. CDR1 is LNHDA, CDR2 SQIVND, per germline (reference sequence). CDR3 length: 16 amino acids. V gave up 0 bases and J gave up 5 bases; unmatched junction bases: 8.

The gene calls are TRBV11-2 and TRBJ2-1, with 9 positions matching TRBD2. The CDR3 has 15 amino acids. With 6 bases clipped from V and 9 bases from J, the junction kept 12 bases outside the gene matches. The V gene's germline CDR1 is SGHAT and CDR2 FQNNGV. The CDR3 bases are TGTGCCAGCAGTTTTAAATCTAATAGCGGGAGTGAGCAGTTCTTC. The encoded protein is CASSFKSNSGSEQFF.

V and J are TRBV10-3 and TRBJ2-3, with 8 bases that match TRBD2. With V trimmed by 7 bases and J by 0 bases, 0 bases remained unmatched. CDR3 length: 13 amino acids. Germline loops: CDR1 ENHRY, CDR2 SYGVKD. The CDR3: CAITSGSTDTQYF. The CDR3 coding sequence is TGTGCCATCACTAGCGGGAGCACAGATACGCAGTATTTT.

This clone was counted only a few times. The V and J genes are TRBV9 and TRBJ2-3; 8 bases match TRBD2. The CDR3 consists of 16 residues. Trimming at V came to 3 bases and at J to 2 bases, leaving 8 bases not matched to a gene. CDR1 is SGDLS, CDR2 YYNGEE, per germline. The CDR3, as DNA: TGTGCCAGCAGCGACGACGGGAGGGCCCCCACAGATACGCAGTATTTT. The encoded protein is CASSDDGRAPTDTQYF.

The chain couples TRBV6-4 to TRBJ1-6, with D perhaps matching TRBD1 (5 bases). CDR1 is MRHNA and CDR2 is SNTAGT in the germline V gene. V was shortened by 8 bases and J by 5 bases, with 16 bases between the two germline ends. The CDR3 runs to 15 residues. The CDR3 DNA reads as TGTGCCAGCCTGCGGCCCCCAGGGAATAATTCACCCCTCCACTTT. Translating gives CASLRPPGNNSPLHF.

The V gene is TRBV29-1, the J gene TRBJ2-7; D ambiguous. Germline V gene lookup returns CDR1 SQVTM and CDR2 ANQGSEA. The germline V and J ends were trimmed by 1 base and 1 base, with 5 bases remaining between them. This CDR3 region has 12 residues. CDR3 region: CSVEAGSYEQYF. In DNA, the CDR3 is TGCAGCGTTGAAGCGGGTTCCTACGAGCAGTACTTC.

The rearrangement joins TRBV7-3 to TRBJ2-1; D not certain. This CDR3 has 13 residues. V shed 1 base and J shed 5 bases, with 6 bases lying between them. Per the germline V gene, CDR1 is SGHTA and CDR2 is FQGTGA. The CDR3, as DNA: TGTGCCAGCAGCTTAATTCACAACAATGAGCAGTTCTTC. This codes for CASSLIHNNEQFF.

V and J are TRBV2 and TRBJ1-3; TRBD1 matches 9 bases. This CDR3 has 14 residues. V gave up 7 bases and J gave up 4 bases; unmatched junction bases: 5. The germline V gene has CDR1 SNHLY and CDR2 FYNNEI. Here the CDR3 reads CASNSGTGGNTIYF. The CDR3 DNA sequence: TGTGCCAGCAATTCCGGGACAGGGGGAAACACCATATATTTT.

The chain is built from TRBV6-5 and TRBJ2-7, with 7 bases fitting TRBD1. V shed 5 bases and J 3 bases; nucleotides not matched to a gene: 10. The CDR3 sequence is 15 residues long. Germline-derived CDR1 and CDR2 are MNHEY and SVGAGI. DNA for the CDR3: TGTGCCAGCAGTGTACAGGGGTCTTCGATCTACGAGCAGTACTTC. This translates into CASSVQGSSIYEQYF.

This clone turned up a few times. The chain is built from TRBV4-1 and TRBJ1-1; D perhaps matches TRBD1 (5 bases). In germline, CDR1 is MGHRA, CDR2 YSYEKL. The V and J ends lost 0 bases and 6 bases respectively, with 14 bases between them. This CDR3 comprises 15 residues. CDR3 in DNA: TGCGCCAGCAGCCAAGACAGCCGGAGGGACGCTGAAGCTTTCTTT. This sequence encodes CASSQDSRRDAEAFF.

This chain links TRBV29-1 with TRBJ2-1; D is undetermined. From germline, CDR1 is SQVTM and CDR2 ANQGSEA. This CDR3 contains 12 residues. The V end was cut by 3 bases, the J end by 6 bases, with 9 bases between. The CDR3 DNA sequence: TGCAGCGTTGAGGGCAGTTTCAATGAGCAGTTCTTC. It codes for CSVEGSFNEQFF.

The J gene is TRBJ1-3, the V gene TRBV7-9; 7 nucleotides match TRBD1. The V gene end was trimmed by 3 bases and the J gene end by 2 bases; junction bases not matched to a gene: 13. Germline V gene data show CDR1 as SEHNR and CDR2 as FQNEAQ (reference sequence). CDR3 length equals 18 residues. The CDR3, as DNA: TGTGCCAGCAGCTTTTTTATCGACAGGGTGGATGCTGGAAACACCATATATTTT. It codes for CASSFFIDRVDAGNTIYF.

CDR3 bases: TGCGCCAGCAGCCAGATGACTAGTGGGGACTACAATGAGCAGTTCTTC. The encoded protein is CASSQMTSGDYNEQFF. The V and J genes are TRBV4-3 and TRBJ2-1; D perhaps matches TRBD2 (6 bases). Per the germline V gene, CDR1 is LGHNA and CDR2 is YSLEER. The CDR3 length is 16 residues. V was shortened by 3 bases and J by 3 bases, with 15 bases between the two germline ends.

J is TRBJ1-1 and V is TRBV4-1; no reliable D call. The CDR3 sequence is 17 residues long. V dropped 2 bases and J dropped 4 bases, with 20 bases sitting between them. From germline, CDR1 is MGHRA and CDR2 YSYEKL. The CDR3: CASSQYTAGGGFTEAFF. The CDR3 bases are TGCGCCAGCAGCCAATACACCGCGGGCGGCGGATTCACTGAAGCTTTCTTT.

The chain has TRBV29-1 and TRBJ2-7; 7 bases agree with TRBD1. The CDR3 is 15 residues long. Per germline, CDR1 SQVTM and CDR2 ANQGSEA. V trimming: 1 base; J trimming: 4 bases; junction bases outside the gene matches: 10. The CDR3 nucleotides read TGCAGCGTTGAAGTCCCCGGGACAGTACAATACGAGCAGTACTTC. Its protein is CSVEVPGTVQYEQYF.

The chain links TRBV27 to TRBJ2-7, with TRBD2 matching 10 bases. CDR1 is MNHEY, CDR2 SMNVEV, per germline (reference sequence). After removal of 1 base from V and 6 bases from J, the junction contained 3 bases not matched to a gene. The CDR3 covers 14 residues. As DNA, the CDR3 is TGTGCCAGCAGTTTATTGAGACTAGCGGGCGAGCAGTACTTC. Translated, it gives CASSLLRLAGEQYF.

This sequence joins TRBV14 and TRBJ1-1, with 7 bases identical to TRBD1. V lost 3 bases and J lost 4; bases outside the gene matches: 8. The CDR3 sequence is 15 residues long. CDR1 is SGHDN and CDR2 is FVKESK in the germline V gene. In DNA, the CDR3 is TGTGCCAGCAGCCAGCATCCGGGACAGATCACTGAAGCTTTCTTT. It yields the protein CASSQHPGQITEAFF.